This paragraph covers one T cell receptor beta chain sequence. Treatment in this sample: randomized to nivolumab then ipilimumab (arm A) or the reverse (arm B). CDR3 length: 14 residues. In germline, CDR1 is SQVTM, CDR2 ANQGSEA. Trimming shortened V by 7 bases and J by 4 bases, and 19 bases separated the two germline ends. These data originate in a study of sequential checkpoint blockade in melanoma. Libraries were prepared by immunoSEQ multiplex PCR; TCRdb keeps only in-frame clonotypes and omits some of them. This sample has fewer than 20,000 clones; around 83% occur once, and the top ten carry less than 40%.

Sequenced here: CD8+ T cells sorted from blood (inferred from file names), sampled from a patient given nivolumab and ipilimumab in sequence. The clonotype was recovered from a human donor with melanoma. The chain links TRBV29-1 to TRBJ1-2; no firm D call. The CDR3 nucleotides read TGCAGCGCGACGGAGGTGAAGACCGCCTATGGCTACACCTTC. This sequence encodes CSATEVKTAYGYTF.